Following are 28 T cell receptor beta chains from one sample sequenced in a study of regulatory T cells in long-lasting Graves disease. Noted time point: newly diagnosed GD, antithyroid drugs for less than 3 months. Construction of the TCR library relied on RNA isolated from PBMCs. CDR3-region Arm-PCR and iRepertoire HTBI primers produced the TCR beta libraries. In TCRdb, the multiplex PCR reads were re-called with MiXCR into one record per CDR3 protein. The sample lists some 490,000 distinct CDR3 sequences, around 12% seen once, with approximately 9.6% in the top ten. Separately, the same data were catalogued under a study of T cells in Graves' hyperthyroidism and ophthalmopathy.

Sequencing used peripheral blood mononuclear cells (PBMCs), obtained at new diagnosis, from a patient treated with antithyroid drugs. The source is a woman in her 30s with Graves disease.

V usage is TRBV20-1 and J usage is TRBJ2-1; 10 bases fit TRBD2. V was clipped by 0 bases and J by 3 bases; unmatched bases: 5. The CDR3 covers 16 residues. Germline CDR1 DFQATT, CDR2 SNEGSKA (reference sequence). The CDR3 is CSARDRTSGFYNEQFF. As DNA, the CDR3 is TGCAGTGCTAGAGATCGGACTAGCGGCTTCTACAATGAGCAGTTCTTC.

This clonotype was counted many times. The V and J genes are TRBV6-2 or TRBV6-3 and TRBJ2-5, with D maybe TRBD1 (6 bases). This CDR3 spans 15 amino acids. V lost 0 bases and J lost 4, with 12 bases in between. The germline CDR1 and CDR2 sequences are MNHEY and SVGEGT. The CDR3 reads CASSYSIARGETQYF. In DNA form, the CDR3 reads TGTGCCAGCAGTTACTCGATAGCCAGGGGAGAGACCCAGTACTTC.

As regards this clonotype: One junction end does not reproduce the germline sequence, and a read error may be involved. The chain links TRBV19 to TRBJ1-1, with D tentatively TRBD1 (6 bases). Germline CDR1 reads LNHDA; CDR2 reads SQIVND (reference sequence). This CDR3 region has 16 residues. CDR3 protein: CGSSINPGQLNTEAFF. For the CDR3, the DNA is TGTGGCAGTAGTATAAATCCGGGACAACTGAACACTGAAGCTTTCTTT.

This clonotype was counted a few times. The chain has TRBV12-3 or TRBV12-4 and TRBJ2-1; D uncertain. There are 12 residues in the CDR3. Trimming stripped 3 bases from V and 9 bases from J, with 9 bases between. Written as DNA, the CDR3 is TGTGCCAGCAGTTTCTTACCTCCTGAGCAGTTCTTC. Protein: CASSFLPPEQFF.

This clonotype appeared many times. The V gene is TRBV27, the J gene TRBJ2-5; tentative D call: TRBD2 (5 bases). V lost 5 bases to trimming and J lost 1 base, with 17 bases between them. Germline CDR1 and CDR2: MNHEY and SMNVEV (reference sequence). This CDR3 contains 16 residues. CDR3 protein: CASSKLGIEGQETQYF. CDR3 nucleotides: TGTGCCAGCAGTAAACTAGGAATAGAAGGCCAAGAGACCCAGTACTTC.

This clonotype appeared many times. The V and J genes are TRBV7-2 and TRBJ2-2; D uncertain. Germline loops: CDR1 SGHTA, CDR2 FQGNSA. The CDR3 totals 13 residues. Trimming left V 5 bases short and J 6 bases short, with 10 bases between. CDR3 region: CASSIERPGELFF. For the CDR3, the DNA is TGTGCCAGCAGCATCGAGCGCCCCGGGGAGCTGTTTTTT.

The rearrangement joins TRBV7-2 to TRBJ2-2, with TRBD2 matching 14 bases. V was clipped by 5 bases and J by 6 bases; unmatched bases: 11. This CDR3 contains 18 residues. Germline CDR1 SGHTA, CDR2 FQGNSA. CDR3 residues: CASSPPGLAGVRAGELFF. The CDR3 nucleotides are TGTGCCAGCAGCCCACCGGGACTAGCGGGAGTTCGTGCCGGGGAGCTGTTTTTT.

This clonotype has just a few counts. The rearrangement joins TRBV7-8 to TRBJ2-7, with TRBD2 matching over 13 bases. The CDR3 is 17 residues long. Germline CDR1 is SGHVS and CDR2 is FQNEAQ. The V and J ends lost 1 base and 4 bases, in that order; junction bases with no gene match: 7. DNA for the CDR3: TGTGCCAGCAGCTTAGGCTGGACTAGCGGGAGATGGTACGAGCAGTACTTC. This codes for CASSLGWTSGRWYEQYF.

This clonotype was recorded at least ten times. This chain connects TRBV29-1 to TRBJ2-2; the match to TRBD2 covers 7 bases. Trimming took 3 bases from V and 7 from J; bases not matched to a gene: 8. CDR1 is SQVTM and CDR2 is ANQGSEA in the germline V gene. The CDR3 length is 14 residues. The CDR3 region has the DNA TGCAGCGTTGATTTGCGGGAGCCGAACGGGGAGCTGTTTTTT. Translated, it gives CSVDLREPNGELFF.

This clonotype has a count of ten or more. The chain links TRBV19 to TRBJ2-7; 7 bases agree with TRBD1. V shed 5 bases, J shed 6 bases, and the junction held 13 bases outside the gene matches. Germline V lookup: CDR1 LNHDA, CDR2 SQIVND (reference sequence). CDR3 length: 15 amino acids. In nucleotides, the CDR3 is TGTGCCAGTAGTTTCACCGGGACAGCAAAATTCGAGCAGTACTTC. This translates into CASSFTGTAKFEQYF.

Ten or more counts support this clonotype. The rearrangement joins TRBV7-9 to TRBJ1-2, with D hard to call. CDR3 size: 15 residues. From germline, CDR1 is SEHNR and CDR2 FQNEAQ (reference sequence). Deletions cut 1 base from V and 7 bases from J, with 16 bases between. The CDR3 spells CASSLVTVGASGYTF. DNA for the CDR3: TGTGCCAGCAGCTTAGTTACAGTCGGTGCGAGTGGCTACACCTTC.

This clonotype came up a few times. Here the CDR3 DNA reads TGCAGTGCTAGTCGTCAGGGGCCCTACGAGCAGTACTTC. This encodes CSASRQGPYEQYF. The rearrangement links TRBV20-1 to TRBJ2-7, with D perhaps matching TRBD1 (6 bases). The CDR3 totals 13 residues. Looked up from germline, CDR1 is DFQATT and CDR2 is SNEGSKA (reference sequence). The V gene lost 3 bases and the J gene lost 2 bases, with 11 bases spanning the gap.

The sample holds many counts of this clonotype. This chain links TRBV7-9 with TRBJ2-1; the D gene is possibly TRBD2 (5 bases). There are 18 residues in the CDR3. Looked up from germline, CDR1 is SEHNR and CDR2 is FQNEAQ (reference sequence). The V end lost 4 bases, the J end lost 2 bases, and 21 bases lay between the germline ends. CDR3 bases: TGTGCCAGCAGCTCGACCAGTCCCCAGCGGAGCGCCTACAATGAGCAGTTCTTC. As protein: CASSSTSPQRSAYNEQFF.

This chain uses TRBV13 with TRBJ2-5; D gene ambiguous. The V gene lost 0 bases and the J gene lost 5 bases, with 10 bases spanning the gap. The CDR3 has 14 amino acids. In germline, CDR1 is PRHDT, CDR2 FYEKMQ (reference sequence). The CDR3 bases are TGTGCCAGCAGCTTAGGCCGGGTCGGGGAGACCCAGTACTTC. The encoded protein is CASSLGRVGETQYF.

This clonotype was counted only a few times. The chain is built from TRBV6-5 and TRBJ1-5; maybe TRBD1 (5 bases). Trimming cost V 1 base and J 4 bases, with 11 bases left between them. This CDR3 contains 15 residues. Germline CDR1 reads MNHEY; CDR2 reads SVGAGI. This CDR3 is CASSYFQGRNQPQHF. CDR3 in DNA: TGTGCCAGCAGTTACTTCCAGGGAAGGAATCAGCCCCAGCATTTT.

On this clonotype itself: A much larger clone differs by one base, so this may be a read error. This chain links TRBV18 with TRBJ2-7; 7 bases line up with TRBD1. This CDR3 region has 15 residues. Germline lookup yields CDR1 KGHSH and CDR2 LQKENI. Written as DNA, the CDR3 is TGTGCCAGCTCACCCGGGACAGAAAGCTCCTACGAGCTGTACTTC. This sequence encodes CASSPGTESSYELYF.

This clonotype has at least ten counts. J is TRBJ1-6 and V is TRBV29-1; TRBD1 aligns across 8 bases. The CDR3 length is 13 residues. The V segment lost 5 bases and the J segment 7 bases; nucleotides outside the gene matches: 4. CDR1 is SQVTM and CDR2 is ANQGSEA in the germline V gene. CDR3 sequence (DNA): TGCAGCGTTAGGGACAGGTTCAATTCACCCCTCCACTTT. Translating gives CSVRDRFNSPLHF. Full variable domain (remainder filled in from reference TRBV29-1 and TRBJ1-6): SAVISQKPSRDICQRGTSLTIQCQVDSQVTMMFWYRQQPGQSLTLIATANQGSEATYESGFVIDKFPISRPNLTFSTLTVSNMSPEDSSIYLCSVRDRFNSPLHFGNGTRLTVT.

Notes on this clonotype: This clone may be a read error of a much larger clone one base away. The V and J genes are TRBV5-5 and TRBJ1-2; 11 bases agree with TRBD1. The CDR3 runs 15 residues. Germline V gives CDR1 SGHKS, CDR2 YYEKEE (reference sequence). The CDR3 coding sequence is TGTGCCAGCAGCTCGGGATGGACAGGGGGCGCCGGCTACAGCTTC. Translating it yields CASSSGWTGGAGYSF.

This clonotype turned up a few times. This chain uses TRBV27 with TRBJ2-1; 7 nucleotides agree with TRBD1. There are 15 residues in the CDR3. V trimming: 5 bases; J trimming: 8 bases; junction bases outside the gene matches: 12. From germline, CDR1 is MNHEY and CDR2 SMNVEV (reference sequence). CDR3 bases: TGTGCCAGCAGTCCCTACGACCCAGGGGGATATGAGCAGTTCTTC. Protein sequence: CASSPYDPGGYEQFF.

In this sample, this clonotype turned up many times. CDR3 bases: TGTGCCAGCAGAGCCCGACAGGGTATGTACGAGCAGTACTTC. Its protein product is CASRARQGMYEQYF. The chain links TRBV6-1 to TRBJ2-1; 7 bases are shared with TRBD1. The better agreement between TRBJ2-7 and the DNA end casts doubt on the J call. Germline V lookup: CDR1 MNHNS, CDR2 SASEGT. The CDR3 spans 14 residues.

This chain uses TRBV9 with TRBJ2-7; the match to TRBD2 covers 7 bases. Germline V gene lookup returns CDR1 SGDLS and CDR2 YYNGEE. This CDR3 contains 15 residues. V dropped 4 bases and J dropped 7; count of bases not matched to a gene: 14. The CDR3 nucleotides are TGTGCCAGCAGCCCCCAATCGCAGCGGGGACGTGAGCAGTACTTC. Amino acids: CASSPQSQRGREQYF. The whole variable domain, filled in from reference TRBV9 and TRBJ2-7, reads DSGVTQTPKHLITATGQRVTLRCSPRSGDLSVYWYQQSLDQGLQFLIQYYNGEERAKGNILERFSAQQFPDLHSELNLSSLELGDSALYFCASSPQSQRGREQYFGPGTRLTVT.

The chain has TRBV7-9 and TRBJ2-3; D remains unclear. Germline CDR1 SEHNR, CDR2 FQNEAQ (reference sequence). Between the trimmed V and J ends, which lost 3 bases and 2 bases, there was a span of 12 bases. The length of the CDR3 is 15 residues. CDR3 amino acids: CASSFLSSITDTQYF. CDR3 coding DNA: TGTGCCAGCAGCTTTTTAAGTAGCATCACAGATACGCAGTATTTT.

The gene calls are TRBV12-3 or TRBV12-4 and TRBJ1-1, with D possibly matching TRBD1 (5 bases). The CDR3 covers 18 residues. Trimming left V 5 bases short and J 2 bases short, with 24 bases between. CDR3 residues: CASSPMGRAASHNTEAFF. For the CDR3, the DNA is TGTGCCAGCAGTCCCATGGGCAGGGCGGCCAGCCACAACACTGAAGCTTTCTTT.

This clonotype was seen only a few times. This chain links TRBV28 with TRBJ2-1; no firm D call. From germline, CDR1 is MDHEN and CDR2 SYDVKM. V was trimmed by 8 bases and J by 7 bases, leaving 18 bases between them. This CDR3 has 14 residues. This CDR3 is CASFTPGRLNEQFF. As DNA, the CDR3 is TGTGCCAGCTTCACCCCCGGACGGTTAAATGAGCAGTTCTTC.

This clonotype was counted ten times or more. This rearrangement joins TRBV7-9 to TRBJ2-3; D call uncertain. Per the germline V gene, CDR1 is SEHNR and CDR2 is FQNEAQ (reference sequence). V lost 5 bases and J 3 bases, leaving 18 bases between the germline ends. The CDR3 has 16 residues. CDR3: CASSHGPQVGTDTQYF. CDR3 bases: TGTGCCAGCAGCCATGGACCTCAGGTGGGAACAGATACGCAGTATTTT.

This clonotype was seen repeatedly, ten times or more. The chain joins TRBV7-6 to TRBJ2-7, with D possibly called TRBD1 or TRBD2 (5 bases each). Germline values: CDR1 SGHVS, CDR2 FNYEAQ. V was cut by 2 bases and J by 4 bases, with 15 bases left in between. This CDR3 region has 15 residues. CDR3 in amino acids: CASSLSRDGGYEQYF. CDR3 nucleotides: TGTGCCAGCAGCTTATCCCGGGACGGTGGATACGAGCAGTACTTC.

This clonotype has just a few counts. It is likely a read error, because the conserved phenylalanine at the end of the CDR3 is missing. The chain uses TRBV19 and TRBJ2-7; D call uncertain. The CDR3 is 15 amino acids. With 6 bases removed from V and 0 bases from J, the gap between germline ends came to 15 bases. Germline lookup yields CDR1 LNHDA and CDR2 SQIVND (reference sequence). CDR3: CASRVADSSSYEQYL. The CDR3 DNA is TGTGCCAGTAGGGTCGCCGATTCGAGCTCCTACGAGCAGTACCTC.

This clonotype was found many times. This CDR3 reads CSARIWNTEAFF. The CDR3 region has the DNA TGCAGTGCTAGGATTTGGAACACTGAAGCTTTCTTT. V gene TRBV20-1 combines with J gene TRBJ1-1; D gene ambiguous. Trimming shortened V by 3 bases and J by 1 base, and 6 bases separated the two germline ends. Per germline, CDR1 DFQATT and CDR2 SNEGSKA (reference sequence). The CDR3 is made up of 12 amino acids.